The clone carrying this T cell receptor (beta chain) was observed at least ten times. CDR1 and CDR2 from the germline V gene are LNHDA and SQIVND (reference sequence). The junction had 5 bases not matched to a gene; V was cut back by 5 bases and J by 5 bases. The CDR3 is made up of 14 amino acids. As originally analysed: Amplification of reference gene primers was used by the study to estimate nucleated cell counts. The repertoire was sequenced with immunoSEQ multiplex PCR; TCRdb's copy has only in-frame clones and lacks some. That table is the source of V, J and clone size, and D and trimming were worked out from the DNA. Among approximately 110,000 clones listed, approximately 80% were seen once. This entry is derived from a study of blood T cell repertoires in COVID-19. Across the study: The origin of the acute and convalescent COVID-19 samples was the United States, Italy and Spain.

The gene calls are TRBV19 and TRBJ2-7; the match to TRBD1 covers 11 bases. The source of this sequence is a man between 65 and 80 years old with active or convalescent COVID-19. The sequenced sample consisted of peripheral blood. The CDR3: CASSSGTGGDEQYF. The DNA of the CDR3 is TGTGCCAGTAGTTCAGGGACAGGGGGTGACGAGCAGTACTTC.